The next 6 T cell receptor beta chains were all read from a single sample in a study of intratumoral heterogeneity in liver cancer. TCRdb's copy holds only in-frame clones and misses some; the assay was immunoSEQ multiplex PCR. The table includes approximately 20,000 clones, approximately 70% detected once. The material was tumor-adjacent normal tissue, obtained before any cancer treatment. The source of these receptors is a woman in her sixties or seventies with hepatocellular carcinoma.

The V and J genes are TRBV6-5 and TRBJ1-2, with 7 bases lining up with TRBD1. CDR3 length: 11 amino acids. Germline lookup yields CDR1 MNHEY and CDR2 SVGAGI. J gave up 13 bases and V 8 bases, and 10 bases lay outside the gene matches. The CDR3 sequence: CASGNRGSLTF. In nucleotides, the CDR3 is TGTGCCAGCGGTAACAGGGGATCACTCACCTTC.

The count of this clone is one. This chain uses TRBV27 with TRBJ1-1; TRBD1 aligns across 7 bases. Germline assignment: CDR1 MNHEY and CDR2 SMNVEV (reference sequence). CDR3 length: 13 amino acids. Trimming removed 5 bases from V and 9 bases from J; junction bases left unmatched: 9. Written as DNA, the CDR3 is TGTGCCAGCAGTCCCGGACAGGCCGGAAAAGCTTTCTTT. Translating gives CASSPGQAGKAFF.

This chain links TRBV3-1 (or the pseudogene TRBV3-2) with TRBJ1-6, with D unresolved. Per the germline V gene, CDR1 is LGHDT and CDR2 is YNNKEL (reference sequence). Trimming removed 1 base from V and 6 bases from J, with 16 bases in between. The CDR3 contains 17 residues. CDR3 loop: CASSQGGGQSRNSPLHF. Here the CDR3 DNA reads TGTGCCAGCAGCCAAGGGGGTGGGCAATCCCGTAATTCACCCCTCCACTTT.

DNA for the CDR3: TGTGCCAGCTCCCCTGGACAGGGGAGCACCGGGGAGCTGTTTTTT. Protein product: CASSPGQGSTGELFF. The chain combines TRBV18 with TRBJ2-2, with TRBD1 identical over 9 bases. The V gene end was trimmed by 6 bases and the J gene end by 4 bases; junction bases not matched to a gene: 6. Looked up from germline, CDR1 is KGHSH and CDR2 is LQKENI. There are 15 residues in the CDR3.

The V and J genes are TRBV28 and TRBJ1-5; D unresolved. Germline values: CDR1 MDHEN, CDR2 SYDVKM. The CDR3 is 14 residues long. Trimming took 5 bases from V and 5 from J, leaving 13 bases between them. CDR3 bases: TGTGCCAGCAGTCCCGTCTGGGATTATCAGCCCCAGCATTTT. Its translation: CASSPVWDYQPQHF.

The gene calls are TRBV5-6 and TRBJ2-4; no clear D gene. Germline V lookup: CDR1 SGHDT, CDR2 YYEEEE. There are 16 residues in the CDR3. V was pared by 1 base and J by 0 bases, with 11 bases between. In nucleotides, the CDR3 is TGTGCCAGCAGCTTGCAGCACGCACTAGCCAAAAACATTCAGTACTTC. It is translated as CASSLQHALAKNIQYF.